The 31 T cell receptor beta chains below all came from one sample that was sequenced in a study of cytotoxic CD8 clonotypes in ibrutinib-treated CLL. Repertoires were generated with immunoSEQ multiplex PCR, while TCRdb's copy carries only in-frame clones and drops some. The top ten hold 7% of the sample, which has 30,000 to 50,000 clones, 68% seen once. The sample in question was PBMCs, obtained at disease progression, from a patient treated with ibrutinib. Source of these receptors: a human donor with chronic lymphocytic leukemia.

This clone was detected many times. CDR3 bases: TGTGCCTGGAGCCTTCCGACAGTGAGCTCCTACGAGCAGTACTTC. Protein product: CAWSLPTVSSYEQYF. This chain links TRBV30 with TRBJ2-7, with D perhaps matching TRBD1 (5 bases). Germline V gene data show CDR1 as GTSNPN and CDR2 as SVGIG (reference sequence). V lost 3 bases and J lost 0, with 15 bases in between. The CDR3 is 15 residues long. The full variable domain, rest sourced from reference TRBV30 and TRBJ2-7, is SQTIHQWPATLVQPVGSPLSLECTVEGTSNPNLYWYRQAAGRGLQLLFYSVGIGQISSEVPQNLSASRPQDRQFILSSKKLLLSDSGFYLCAWSLPTVSSYEQYFGPGTRLTVT.

This chain connects TRBV25-1 to TRBJ2-7; D call uncertain. Trimming cost V 2 bases and J 2 bases, with 10 bases left between them. The CDR3 covers 14 residues. Looked up from germline, CDR1 is MGHDK and CDR2 is SYGVNS. CDR3 nucleotides: TGTGCCAGCAGTGAAAGACGGAACACCTACGAGCAGTACTTC. Amino acid sequence: CASSERRNTYEQYF.

This sequence joins TRBV7-3 and TRBJ2-2; D is unresolved. Trimming stripped 3 bases from V and 4 bases from J, with 9 bases between. The CDR3 totals 14 residues. Germline CDR1 and CDR2: SGHTA and FQGTGA. The CDR3 DNA sequence: TGTGCCAGCAGCTTGTCGCGGTCCACCGGGGAGCTGTTTTTT. It specifies CASSLSRSTGELFF.

The chain employs TRBV19 and TRBJ1-5, with 8 bases aligning to TRBD1. CDR1 and CDR2 (germline): LNHDA, SQIVND (reference sequence). This CDR3 region has 13 residues. Trimming at V came to 5 bases and at J to 8 bases, leaving 5 bases not matched to a gene. In DNA form, the CDR3 reads TGTGCCAGTAGTGGACAGGGAGAGAAGCCCCAGCATTTT. Translation: CASSGQGEKPQHF.

V gene TRBV11-3 combines with J gene TRBJ1-2; D not resolved. V was pared by 3 bases and J by 0 bases, with 5 bases between. This CDR3 has 13 residues. The germline CDR1 and CDR2 sequences are SGHNT and YENEEA. CDR3 region: CASSFLSNYGYTF. The CDR3, as DNA: TGTGCCAGCAGCTTCCTCTCTAACTATGGCTACACCTTC. The complete variable domain, with remaining parts taken from reference TRBV11-3 and TRBJ1-2, reads EAGVVQSPRYKIIEKKQPVAFWCNPISGHNTLYWYLQNLGQGPELLIRYENEEAVDDSQLPKDRFSAERLKGVDSTLKIQPAELGDSAVYLCASSFLSNYGYTFGSGTRLTVV.

This clone was seen a single time. The chain has TRBV29-1 and TRBJ2-2, with D perhaps TRBD1 or TRBD2 (5 bases each). Germline loops: CDR1 SQVTM, CDR2 ANQGSEA. CDR3 size: 15 residues. The V gene lost 2 bases and the J gene lost 5 bases, with 15 bases spanning the gap. Written as DNA, the CDR3 is TGCAGCGTTGAATGGGTTTCGGGGCGGACCGGGGAGCTGTTTTTT. It specifies CSVEWVSGRTGELFF.

This clone was counted a single time. The chain joins TRBV5-5 to TRBJ2-3; TRBD2 matches at 10 bases. Germline CDR1 is SGHKS and CDR2 is YYEKEE (reference sequence). V lost 10 bases and J lost 3; bases outside the gene matches: 5. The CDR3 loop spans 13 amino acids. CDR3 nucleotides: TGTGCCGAAGCGGGAGGGCCTACAGATACGCAGTATTTT. This translates into CAEAGGPTDTQYF.

This chain uses TRBV9 with TRBJ1-1, with 10 bases lining up with TRBD1. This CDR3 region has 15 residues. The V segment lost 0 bases and the J segment 3 bases; nucleotides outside the gene matches: 2. CDR1 and CDR2 (germline): SGDLS, YYNGEE. CDR3 in amino acids: CASSVAGQGDTEAFF. The CDR3 DNA is TGTGCCAGCAGCGTAGCTGGACAGGGGGACACTGAAGCTTTCTTT.

The chain recombines TRBV28 with TRBJ1-4; 9 positions agree with TRBD1. CDR1 is MDHEN and CDR2 is SYDVKM in the germline V gene. Trimming removed 7 bases from V and 5 bases from J; junction bases left unmatched: 8. The CDR3 is 15 amino acids. The chain's CDR3 is CASITGQGSNEKLFF. CDR3 sequence (DNA): TGTGCCAGCATCACGGGACAGGGTTCGAATGAAAAACTGTTTTTT.

The chain uses TRBV19 and TRBJ2-1, with 7 bases aligning to TRBD1. This CDR3 spans 16 amino acids. Germline V lookup: CDR1 LNHDA, CDR2 SQIVND (reference sequence). V lost 5 bases, J lost 4 bases, and 11 bases stayed unmatched. The CDR3 region is CASSSSQGPYYNEQFF. The CDR3 coding sequence is TGTGCCAGTAGTTCGTCACAGGGGCCGTATTACAATGAGCAGTTCTTC.

This chain connects TRBV7-2 to TRBJ1-6; D gene ambiguous. Trimming took 2 bases from V and 10 from J, leaving 6 bases between them. This CDR3 has 12 residues. CDR1 is SGHTA and CDR2 is FQGNSA in the germline V gene. DNA for the CDR3: TGTGCCAGCAGCTTAAGTGGGTCACCCCTCCACTTT. Its protein product is CASSLSGSPLHF.

The sample holds a few counts of this clone. The chain carries TRBV28 and TRBJ1-2; 9 nucleotides agree with TRBD1. Germline V lookup: CDR1 MDHEN, CDR2 SYDVKM. This CDR3 contains 13 residues. J lost 2 bases, V lost 5 bases, and 0 bases had no gene match. The CDR3 protein is CASSGQGNYGYTF. CDR3 coding DNA: TGTGCCAGCAGTGGACAGGGGAACTATGGCTACACCTTC.

This chain connects TRBV11-2 to TRBJ2-1; TRBD1 agrees at 8 bases. Germline V gene sequence: CDR1 SGHAT, CDR2 FQNNGV. V was pared by 5 bases and J by 7 bases, with 13 bases of the junction left unmatched. This CDR3 spans 16 amino acids. The CDR3 sequence is CASSVNTGGQSNEQFF. The DNA for the CDR3 is TGTGCCAGCAGCGTGAATACAGGGGGACAGTCGAATGAGCAGTTCTTC. Complete variable domain (other parts from reference TRBV11-2 and TRBJ2-1): EAGVAQSPRYKIIEKRQSVAFWCNPISGHATLYWYQQILGQGPKLLIQFQNNGVVDDSQLPKDRFSAERLKGVDSTLKIQPAKLEDSAVYLCASSVNTGGQSNEQFFGPGTRLTVL.

The rearrangement links TRBV19 to TRBJ1-4, with 10 positions matching TRBD1. The CDR3 spans 14 residues. The V and J ends lost 9 bases and 8 bases, in that order; junction bases with no gene match: 9. CDR1 and CDR2 (germline): LNHDA, SQIVND (reference sequence). CDR3 coding DNA: TGTGCCAGCGGAGAGACAGGGGGCTTAGAAAAACTGTTTTTT. It is translated as CASGETGGLEKLFF.

For the CDR3, the DNA is TGCAGCGAACTAGCGGGAGAAGCAGATACGCAGTATTTT. Translated, it gives CSELAGEADTQYF. The chain joins TRBV29-1 to TRBJ2-3; 11 bases map to TRBD2. Germline V gene sequence: CDR1 SQVTM, CDR2 ANQGSEA. The CDR3 runs 13 residues. V dropped 7 bases and J dropped 4; count of bases not matched to a gene: 4.

The chain uses TRBV11-3 and TRBJ2-1, with TRBD1 as a possible D gene (5 bases). CDR1 and CDR2 from the germline V gene are SGHNT and YENEEA. The V gene lost 0 bases and the J gene lost 7 bases, with 10 bases spanning the gap. CDR3 length equals 14 residues. The CDR3 reads CASSLDDSKNEQFF. CDR3 nucleotide sequence: TGTGCCAGCAGCTTAGACGACAGTAAGAATGAGCAGTTCTTC.

This clone was seen only a few times. The chain joins TRBV5-6 to TRBJ2-7; TRBD1 matches at 7 bases. The length of the CDR3 is 14 residues. V lost 4 bases, J lost 3 bases, and 7 bases stayed unmatched. Germline CDR1 reads SGHDT; CDR2 reads YYEEEE. CDR3: CASSLRDSYYEQYF. CDR3 in DNA: TGTGCCAGCAGCCTACGGGACAGCTACTACGAGCAGTACTTC.

V is TRBV30 and J is TRBJ2-7; D is uncertain. This CDR3 spans 16 amino acids. Trimming took 4 bases from V and 0 from J, leaving 19 bases between them. Germline CDR1 reads GTSNPN; CDR2 reads SVGIG (reference sequence). DNA of the CDR3: TGTGCCTGGAATCGTCTTAGGGCGGCTAGCTCCTACGAGCAGTACTTC. This gives the protein CAWNRLRAASSYEQYF.

This chain connects TRBV5-1 to TRBJ2-7, with 7 bases identical to TRBD1. The germline V gene has CDR1 SGHRS and CDR2 YFSETQ. Germline trimming cut 4 bases from V and 5 bases from J; bases unmatched to any gene: 3. The CDR3 runs 12 residues. CDR3 DNA sequence: TGCGCCAGCAGCGAACAGGGGAACGAGCAGTACTTC. This translates into CASSEQGNEQYF.

The chain carries TRBV28 and TRBJ2-3; 7 nucleotides agree with TRBD2. V lost 4 bases, J lost 3 bases, and 7 bases stayed unmatched. CDR1 is MDHEN, CDR2 SYDVKM, per germline. The CDR3 is 15 residues long. The DNA of the CDR3 is TGTGCCAGCAGTTCTAGCGGTCTGCGAACAGATACGCAGTATTTT. Amino acid sequence: CASSSSGLRTDTQYF.

The V call is TRBV27, the J call TRBJ1-5; D remains unclear. V lost 3 bases, J lost 4 bases, and 13 bases lay in between. This CDR3 is built from 15 residues. Germline assignment: CDR1 MNHEY and CDR2 SMNVEV (reference sequence). CDR3 sequence reads: CASSLMGISNQPQHF. The DNA of the CDR3 is TGTGCCAGCAGTTTGATGGGAATTTCGAATCAGCCCCAGCATTTT.

This clone was counted only a few times. V is TRBV10-1 and J is TRBJ2-3, with TRBD2 identical over 8 bases. With 6 bases clipped from V and 4 bases from J, the junction kept 6 bases outside the gene matches. CDR1 and CDR2 from the germline V gene are WNHNN and SYGVQD (reference sequence). CDR3 length equals 14 residues. CDR3 sequence: CASSQAGAADTQYF. In nucleotides, the CDR3 is TGCGCCAGCAGCCAAGCGGGAGCTGCAGATACGCAGTATTTT.

This clone was counted a single time. This chain links TRBV7-9 with TRBJ2-1; tentative D call: TRBD2 (6 bases). Germline CDR1 and CDR2: SEHNR and FQNEAQ (reference sequence). The CDR3 length is 14 residues. Trimming left V 4 bases short and J 4 bases short, with 11 bases between. The CDR3 bases are TGTGCCAGCAGCTATAGCGGAAATTACAATGAGCAGTTCTTC. Translated, it gives CASSYSGNYNEQFF.

The chain employs TRBV4-1 and TRBJ2-2; a possible D gene is TRBD2 (5 bases). Germline V gene lookup returns CDR1 MGHRA and CDR2 YSYEKL. The V and J ends lost 0 bases and 1 base respectively, with 6 bases between them. CDR3 length equals 15 residues. Here the CDR3 DNA reads TGCGCCAGCAGCCAAGATCGGGGGAACACCGGGGAGCTGTTTTTT. Encoded protein: CASSQDRGNTGELFF.

CDR3 sequence reads: CASSLASLSSYNEQFF. CDR3 sequence (DNA): TGTGCCAGCAGCTTAGCGTCCCTGAGCTCCTACAATGAGCAGTTCTTC. This chain connects TRBV7-2 to TRBJ2-1; unclear D gene. CDR3 length: 16 amino acids. In germline, CDR1 is SGHTA, CDR2 FQGNSA. With 0 bases removed from V and 0 bases from J, the gap between germline ends came to 9 bases.

The chain has TRBV2 and TRBJ2-7; D is possibly TRBD1 or TRBD2 (6 bases each). With 9 bases removed from V and 3 bases from J, the gap between germline ends came to 15 bases. The CDR3 consists of 13 residues. The germline V gene has CDR1 SNHLY and CDR2 FYNNEI. CDR3 region: CASLWGAGYEQYF. The CDR3 nucleotides are TGTGCCAGTCTTTGGGGGGCTGGCTACGAGCAGTACTTC.

The V and J genes are TRBV2 and TRBJ2-1; TRBD2 matches 8 bases. From germline, CDR1 is SNHLY and CDR2 FYNNEI. V was clipped by 6 bases and J by 2 bases; unmatched bases: 6. The CDR3 covers 15 residues. This CDR3 is CASRGGAGAYNEQFF. The CDR3 region has the DNA TGTGCCAGCAGGGGCGGAGCGGGAGCCTACAATGAGCAGTTCTTC. Full variable domain (remainder filled in from reference TRBV2 and TRBJ2-1): EPEVTQTPSHQVTQMGQEVILRCVPISNHLYFYWYRQILGQKVEFLVSFYNNEISEKSEIFDDQFSVERPDGSNFTLKIRSTKLEDSAMYFCASRGGAGAYNEQFFGPGTRLTVL.

This chain links TRBV7-3 with TRBJ2-7; D is perhaps TRBD2 (5 bases). V was cut by 2 bases and J by 1 base, with 12 bases left in between. This CDR3 contains 15 residues. Germline assignment: CDR1 SGHTA and CDR2 FQGTGA. The CDR3 DNA is TGTGCCAGCAGCTTAGGGGTGGGAGTGTCCTACGAGCAGTACTTC. Its translation is CASSLGVGVSYEQYF. Supplemented by reference TRBV7-3 and TRBJ2-7, the full variable domain reads GAGVSQTPSNKVTEKGKYVELRCDPISGHTALYWYRQSLGQGPEFLIYFQGTGAADDSGLPNDRFFAVRPEGSVSTLKIQRTERGDSAVYLCASSLGVGVSYEQYFGPGTRLTVT.

The chain joins TRBV7-9 to TRBJ2-3; D could derive from TRBD1 or TRBD2 (5 bases each). The V and J ends lost 0 bases and 7 bases respectively, with 14 bases between them. The CDR3 sequence is 15 residues long. Germline V gives CDR1 SEHNR, CDR2 FQNEAQ (reference sequence). This CDR3 reads CASSLAMGEGNTQYF. The CDR3 DNA reads TGTGCCAGCAGCTTAGCGATGGGGGAAGGCAATACGCAGTATTTT.

The rearrangement links TRBV11-3 to TRBJ2-1; 8 bases match TRBD2. The CDR3 has 16 residues. Germline CDR1 reads SGHNT; CDR2 reads YENEEA. V lost 5 bases and J lost 2; bases outside the gene matches: 8. CDR3 DNA: TGTGCCAGCAGCCGGACTAGCCGGGGGGCCTACAATGAGCAGTTCTTC. Amino acids: CASSRTSRGAYNEQFF.

This clone was observed a handful of times. The J gene is TRBJ1-1, the V gene TRBV11-2; the D gene is possibly TRBD1 (5 bases). This CDR3 contains 15 residues. Germline CDR1 reads SGHAT; CDR2 reads FQNNGV. V dropped 6 bases and J dropped 3 bases, with 17 bases sitting between them. This CDR3 is CASRRPGLRDTEAFF. The CDR3 DNA reads as TGTGCCAGCAGGCGCCCAGGGTTAAGGGACACTGAAGCTTTCTTT.